A selection of T cell receptor beta chains follows, all from one sample in a study of cytomegalovirus exposure and HLA in healthy donors. Repertoires were generated with immunoSEQ multiplex PCR, while TCRdb's copy carries only in-frame clones and drops some. This sample has around 160,000 clones, with around four fifths found just once. The sample was PBMCs. The receptors stem from a male donor in good health and CMV-seronegative. CDR3s include the opening cysteine and the closing phenylalanine or tryptophan. Each record gives: J gene, V gene, clone size, D gene, CDR3 DNA, CDR3 protein. A D gene is named only where the DNA matches it firmly. Clone size is stated in some rows and not others, as once, few, many or a class when expanded.

>TRBJ1-2|TRBV5-6|NA|TRBD1
TGTGCCAGCACCCCAGACAGGGGTCTTCCCTATGGCTACACCTTC
CASTPDRGLPYGYTF
>TRBJ1-5|TRBV19|NA|TRBD1
TGTGCCAGTAGTGGGGGGACATGGGACAGCAATAGCAATCAGCCCCAGCATTTT
CASSGGTWDSNSNQPQHF
>TRBJ1-1|TRBV30|NA|TRBD1
TGTGCCGCTAAAGACAGGGGGCATGATTTCTTT
CAAKDRGHDFF
>TRBJ1-2|TRBV19|once|TRBD1
TGTGCTAGTAGTATATCGACAGGGGGCCATGGCTACACCTTC
CASSISTGGHGYTF
>TRBJ2-1|TRBV19|NA|NA
TGTGCCAGTAGTATCGTCCGCTGGGAGCGGGACAATGAGCAGTTCTTC
CASSIVRWERDNEQFF
>TRBJ2-3|TRBV18|NA|NA
TGTGCCAGCTCACCAGGCCTGGTGAGCACAGATACGCAGTATTTT
CASSPGLVSTDTQYF
>TRBJ1-1|TRBV28|NA|TRBD1
TGTGCCAGCACCAGGGGACAGGGGGTAACTGAAGCTTTCTTT
CASTRGQGVTEAFF
>TRBJ2-7|TRBV7-2|NA|TRBD2
TGTGCCAGCAGCCGACGGGGGACTAGCGGCTCCTACGAGCAGTACTTC
CASSRRGTSGSYEQYF
>TRBJ1-3|TRBV7-6|NA|TRBD1
TGTGCCAGCAGCGTAGGGACAGGGGATGGAAACACCATATATTTT
CASSVGTGDGNTIYF
>TRBJ1-6|TRBV5-1|NA|TRBD1
TGCGCCAGCAGCCCGACAGGGGTTAATTCACCCCTCCACTTT
CASSPTGVNSPLHF
>TRBJ2-1|TRBV7-9|NA|TRBD1
TGTGCCAGCAGCAGACCGACAGGGCTCTATGAGCAGTTCTTC
CASSRPTGLYEQFF
>TRBJ2-2|TRBV6-1|NA|NA
TGTGCCAGCAGCGGTAGGGCGGGCGACCGGGAGCTGTTTTTT
CASSGRAGDRELFF
>TRBJ2-7|TRBV5-4|NA|TRBD2
TGTGCCAGCAGCCTCCCCGGGACTAGCGGCTACGAGCAGTACTTC
CASSLPGTSGYEQYF
>TRBJ1-1|TRBV5-1|NA|NA
TGCGCCAGCAGCTCTGGATTGCGTCAGGGTGGTACTGAAGCTTTCTTT
CASSSGLRQGGTEAFF
>TRBJ1-5|TRBV19|few|NA
TGTGCCAGTTCGGACACTAGCAATCAGCCCCAGCATTTT
CASSDTSNQPQHF
>TRBJ1-1|TRBV10-3|once|TRBD1
TGTGCCACGCAACTGGTACAGGGGGAGAACACTGAAGCTTTCTTT
CATQLVQGENTEAFF
>TRBJ1-3|TRBV7-2|NA|TRBD1
TGTGCCAGCAGCCCTCGGGACAGGGGAGGTGGAAACACCATATATTTT
CASSPRDRGGGNTIYF
>TRBJ2-3|TRBV7-8|NA|NA
TGTGCCAGCAGTTCTAGCGAAACTAGTACAGATACGCAGTATTTT
CASSSSETSTDTQYF
>TRBJ1-1|TRBV5-8|NA|NA
TGTGCCAGCAGACGTGGGCGCACTGAAGCTTTCTTT
CASRRGRTEAFF
>TRBJ1-3|TRBV5-1|NA|NA
TGCGCCAGCAGCTTGGGACAGCCCGGGAACACCATATATTTT
CASSLGQPGNTIYF
>TRBJ1-5|TRBV28|NA|NA
TGTGCCAGCAGTTTATACGGGAGAGCCCAGCATTTT
CASSLYGRAQHF
>TRBJ2-2|TRBV6-1|NA|TRBD2
TGTGCCAGCAATCCTGGGGGAGCGGGAGCGGAGCTGTTTTTT
CASNPGGAGAELFF
>TRBJ2-7|TRBV29-1|few|NA
TGCAGCGTTGCTACCGGGGCCTACGAGCAGTACTTC
CSVATGAYEQYF
>TRBJ1-1|TRBV7-9|NA|NA
TGTGCCAGCAGCTTAGTCGTCACTGAAGCTTTCTTT
CASSLVVTEAFF
>TRBJ2-3|TRBV18|NA|NA
TGTGCCAGCTCACCACAGCGTGGGCAGGGATTCTCTAGCACAGATACGCAGTATTTT
CASSPQRGQGFSSTDTQYF
>TRBJ2-7|TRBV10-2|NA|TRBD2
TGCGCCAGCAGTGATCTAGCGGGAGCCTACGAGCAGTACTTC
CASSDLAGAYEQYF
>TRBJ2-5|TRBV5-4|NA|NA
TGTGCCAGCAGCTCAACGGGTGAGGGCGAGACCCAGTACTTC
CASSSTGEGETQYF
>TRBJ1-2|TRBV4-2|NA|TRBD1
TGTGCCAGCAGCCAAGACCCCGGCGACAGGGCCAACTATGGCTACACCTTC
CASSQDPGDRANYGYTF
>TRBJ2-7|TRBV29-1|NA|NA
TGCAGCGTTGTGGCGGGACCCTACGAGCAGTACTTC
CSVVAGPYEQYF
>TRBJ2-1|TRBV28|NA|NA
TGTGCCAGCAGCCAACTAGTCCGGGAGCAGTTCTTC
CASSQLVREQFF
>TRBJ1-6|TRBV19|NA|NA
TGTGCCAGTAGTATTGGAGCCCCCGCGGATTCACCCCTCCACTTT
CASSIGAPADSPLHF
>TRBJ2-7|TRBV7-2|few|TRBD2
TGTGCCAGCAGCCCCCTCATACTAGCGGGAGGCTCCGAGCAGTACTTC
CASSPLILAGGSEQYF
>TRBJ2-6|TRBV5-1|NA|TRBD2
TGCGCCAGCAGCTTGGCCTCGGGGGGGCCTAGGGCCAACGTCCCGACTTTC
CASSLASGGPRANVPTF
>TRBJ1-1|TRBV6-5|NA|TRBD1
TGTGCCAGCAGACCGACAGGGACGGGCAACACTGAAGCTTTCTTT
CASRPTGTGNTEAFF
>TRBJ2-7|TRBV7-2|NA|TRBD2
TGTGCCAGCAGCTTAACTAGCGGGCCGCCCGAATCCTACGAGCAGTACTTC
CASSLTSGPPESYEQYF
>TRBJ2-1|TRBV30|NA|TRBD2
TGTGCCTGGAGTGTACTTCCTAGCGGGAGGGGAAGGAATGAGCAGTTCTTC
CAWSVLPSGRGRNEQFF
>TRBJ1-2|TRBV29-1|NA|TRBD1
TGCAGCGTCTTCGGGGACAGGCCCCATGGCTACACCTTC
CSVFGDRPHGYTF
>TRBJ1-2|TRBV10-3|NA|NA
TGTGCCATCAGGATCCGGTGGGGGGAAACTAACTATGGCTACACCTTC
CAIRIRWGETNYGYTF
>TRBJ2-7|TRBV9|few|TRBD1
TGTGCCAGCAGCGTAGGGGACAGATCCTACGAGCAGTACTTC
CASSVGDRSYEQYF
>TRBJ1-1|TRBV7-3|NA|NA
TGTGCCAGCAGCTCTCAGGGGAACACTGAAGCTTTCTTT
CASSSQGNTEAFF
>TRBJ1-6|TRBV15|NA|NA
TGTGCCACCAGCAGAGGTCCCACAACAGGGAGCCCCCTCCACTTT
CATSRGPTTGSPLHF
>TRBJ1-1|TRBV9|NA|NA
TGTGCCAGCAGCGTAGGCGGGATTCACGCTGAAGCTTTCTTT
CASSVGGIHAEAFF
>TRBJ2-7|TRBV6-1|NA|TRBD1
TGTGCCAGCAGTGTCTGGGACAGGGGATACGAGCAGTACTTC
CASSVWDRGYEQYF